Within the sample, the clone carrying this T cell receptor (beta chain) is medium-sized. Its antigen is undetermined. Study results and caveats: Greatest tumor Treg TCR overlap was with tumor naive CD4+ cells.

Purified naive CD4+ T cells were depleted of CD25+ Tregs. Full-length variable regions came from constant-region reverse primers plus semi-nested Nested Universal Primer A PCR. MiXCR, applied by TCRdb to the 5' RACE reads, yields one record per CDR3 protein. The sample carries roughly 20,000 distinct CDR3 sequences, 30% recorded once. The specimen sequenced was tumor-infiltrating naive CD4+ T cells sorted from the breast tumor. The subset: naive CD4+ T cells, CD4+CD45RA+CD25-. The TCR comes from a female donor with breast cancer.

The CDR3 DNA sequence: TGTGCCAGCACGTCTAGCGGTTTGTACGAGCAGTACTTC. Translating gives CASTSSGLYEQYF. This chain joins TRBV6-5 and TRBJ2-7, with 7 bases that match TRBD2. Unmatched junction bases numbered 7, after V lost 7 bases and J lost 4 bases. CDR1 and CDR2 from the germline V gene are MNHEY and SVGAGI. The CDR3 consists of 13 residues.